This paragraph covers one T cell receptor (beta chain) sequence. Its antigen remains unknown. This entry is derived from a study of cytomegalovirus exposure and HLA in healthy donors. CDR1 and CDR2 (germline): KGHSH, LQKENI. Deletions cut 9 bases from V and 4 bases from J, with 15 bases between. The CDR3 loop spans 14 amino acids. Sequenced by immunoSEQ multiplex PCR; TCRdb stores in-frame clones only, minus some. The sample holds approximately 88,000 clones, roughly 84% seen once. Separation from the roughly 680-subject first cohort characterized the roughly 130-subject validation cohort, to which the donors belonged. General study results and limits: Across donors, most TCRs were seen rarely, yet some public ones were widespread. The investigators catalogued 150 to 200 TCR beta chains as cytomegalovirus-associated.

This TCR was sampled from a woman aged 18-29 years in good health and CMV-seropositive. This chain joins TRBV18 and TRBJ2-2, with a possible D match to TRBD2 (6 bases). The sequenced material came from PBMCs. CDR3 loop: CASVGTAATGELFF. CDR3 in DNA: TGTGCCAGTGTAGGGACTGCGGCCACCGGGGAGCTGTTTTTT. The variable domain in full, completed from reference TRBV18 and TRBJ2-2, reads NAGVMQNPRHLVRRRGQEARLRCSPMKGHSHVYWYRQLPEEGLKFMVYLQKENIIDESGMPKERFSAEFPKEGPSILRIQQVVRGDSAAYFCASVGTAATGELFFGEGSRLTVL.